This T cell receptor beta chain emerged from a study of graft-versus-host responses after intestinal transplantation. The protocol was immunoSEQ multiplex PCR, while the TCRdb copy is restricted to in-frame clones and leaves out a portion. The data hold roughly 20,000 clones, with approximately 46% observed a single time. CDR3 size: 13 residues. Germline CDR1 LGHNT, CDR2 FRNRAP. The V and J ends lost 1 base and 6 bases respectively, with 4 bases between them. General study findings and limits: Some GvH clones were seen earlier in gut or blood, suggesting intestinal origin.

Proliferating CFSE-low CD3+CD4+ and CD3+CD8+ responders were sorted post-reaction. The chain has TRBV12-5 and TRBJ1-6, with D uncertain. The specimen was alloreactive CD4+ T cells from a mixed lymphocyte reaction culture, collected before intestinal transplant. Subset meaning: CFSE-low proliferating T cells sorted from roughly six-day pre-transplant mixed lymphocyte reaction (GvH or HvG direction). The receptor was derived from a human patient who received an intestinal transplant. CDR3 nucleotide sequence: TGTGCTAGTGGTTTGGCCTTTAATTCACCCCTCCACTTT. Translation gives CASGLAFNSPLHF.